Listed below are T cell receptor beta chains from one sample, sequenced in a study of blood T cells in healthy people across ages. MiXCR, applied by TCRdb to the 5' RACE reads, yields one record per CDR3 protein. The sample lists hundreds of thousands of distinct CDR3 sequences, roughly half occurring once. The specimen was blood. These receptors originate from a man in his 60s in good health. Each CDR3 is given with its conserved first and last residue. D genes are given only for firm matches. Clone size is stated in some rows and not others, as once, few, many or a class when expanded.

- 21 TRBJ2-6 few TRBV4-2 TGTGCCAGCAGCCAAGATCCCTGGACAGGTTCTGCGGGGACAGGGGCCAACGTCCTGACTTTC CASSQDPWTGSAGTGANVLTF
- 13 TRBJ2-1 - TRBV28 TGTGCCAGCAGCCTAGGCGCTTCCTACGAGCAGTTCTTC CASSLGASYEQFF
- 17 TRBJ1-5 - TRBV6-1 TGTGCCAGCAGTGAATACGCAGGGTCGGCCGGCAATCAGCCCCAGCATTTT CASSEYAGSAGNQPQHF
- 14 TRBJ1-6 - TRBV6-1 TGTGCCAGTAGTGAGACGTGGGGGGCTTCACCCCTCCACTTT CASSETWGASPLHF
TRBD1 17 TRBJ1-2 - TRBV28 TGTGCCAGCAGCCAGTTTAGGGGGACAGGGATTAACTATGGCTACACCTTC CASSQFRGTGINYGYTF
- 13 TRBJ2-7 - TRBV6-5 TGTGCCAGCGGAGGTCGGGGTCACAATGAGCAGTACTTC CASGGRGHNEQYF
- 14 TRBJ1-2 - TRBV30 TGTGCCTGGAGTCCATGGGGACGCCTCTATGGCTACACCTTC CAWSPWGRLYGYTF
- 16 TRBJ1-1 - TRBV20-1 TGCAGTGCCCTCTACAGGGAGGGCTACCTGGGGACTGAAGCTTTCTTT CSALYREGYLGTEAFF
TRBD2 19 TRBJ2-3 - TRBV5-6 TGTGCCAGCAGCTTGTCAGGTTCGACTAGCGGGAGTTGGGCAGATACGCAGTATTTT CASSLSGSTSGSWADTQYF
- 15 TRBJ2-3 - TRBV12-3/TRBV12-4 TGTGCCAGCAGTTTAGCGGGGGGCCCCCCAGATACGCAGTATTTT CASSLAGGPPDTQYF
- 14 TRBJ2-7 - TRBV24-1 TGTGCCACCCACGTTAGAGGGCCAGGCTACGAGCAGTACTTC CATHVRGPGYEQYF
TRBD2 14 TRBJ2-3 - TRBV10-3 TGTAGCGCAGCGGAAGCGGGGGAAACGGATACGCAGTATTTT CSAAEAGETDTQYF
- 13 TRBJ2-5 few TRBV3-1 TGTGCCAGCAGCCAGGGCAACCGGGAGACCCAGTACTTC CASSQGNRETQYF
- 14 TRBJ1-2 - TRBV11-2 TGTGCCAGCAGCTTACTCGGGACAAGAGATGGCTACACCTTC CASSLLGTRDGYTF
TRBD1 17 TRBJ2-6 many TRBV20-1 TGCAGTGCTCACCCCGGGACAGGGTTTGCTGGGGCCAACGTCCTGACTTTC CSAHPGTGFAGANVLTF
- 15 TRBJ2-3 few TRBV5-6 TGTGCCAGCACCTATGCAAGGACCCCCACAGATACGCAGTATTTT CASTYARTPTDTQYF
TRBD1 15 TRBJ1-1 once TRBV5-1 TGCGCCAGCAGCTTGGATGGACAGGGGAACACTGAAGCTTTCTTT CASSLDGQGNTEAFF
- 14 TRBJ2-1 few TRBV5-1 TGCGCCAGCAGCTTGGATCGGCAGTACAATGAGCAGTTCTTC CASSLDRQYNEQFF
- 18 TRBJ2-2 few TRBV6-5 TGTGCCAGCAGTTACTCGATCGGAACCCTTAGAGGCACCGGGGAGCTGTTTTTT CASSYSIGTLRGTGELFF
- 14 TRBJ2-7 - TRBV7-2 TGTGCCAGCAGCCCAGGGGGGGTCAGAGGCGAGCAGTACTTC CASSPGGVRGEQYF
- 14 TRBJ2-1 - TRBV28 TGTGCCAGCGGCCAGGGTAAGGGCTACAATGAGCAGTTCTTC CASGQGKGYNEQFF
- 13 TRBJ1-1 few TRBV2 TGTGCCATTTCCTCGGACAGCGGAGTTGAAGCTTTCTTT CAISSDSGVEAFF
TRBD1 14 TRBJ1-6 - TRBV6-4 TGTGCCAGCAGGGAACAGGGGAGTAGGTCACCCCTCCACTTT CASREQGSRSPLHF
- 13 TRBJ2-1 few TRBV20-1 TGCAGTGCTAGCGGTGTAGTTCCCAATGAGCAGTTCTTC CSASGVVPNEQFF
- 15 TRBJ2-5 - TRBV4-1 TGCGCCAGCAGCCCCAGATCATGGAGGTTGCGAGAGCAGTACTTC CASSPRSWRLREQYF
- 14 TRBJ1-6 - TRBV20-1 TGCAGTGCTAAGACAGGTTACGGGAATTCACCCCTCCACTTT CSAKTGYGNSPLHF
TRBD2 13 TRBJ2-5 - TRBV20-1 TGCAGTGCTACGAGCGGGAGGGCGAATGAGCAGTACTTC CSATSGRANEQYF
- 14 TRBJ1-2 - TRBV6-6 TGTGCCAGCAGTTACTCCGGGGAAGACTATGGCTACACCTTC CASSYSGEDYGYTF
- 13 TRBJ2-3 many TRBV20-1 TGCAGTGCTCTAGCGGAGGGGGGAGATACGCAGTATTTT CSALAEGGDTQYF
- 16 TRBJ2-7 - TRBV4-3 TGCGCCAGCAGCCCCCAAACGGAGGGGGTAGAGGACGAGCAGTACTTC CASSPQTEGVEDEQYF
TRBD1 17 TRBJ2-7 - TRBV28 TGTGCCAGCAGTTTTTTAGGGACAGGGGGGCCCTCGTACGAGCAGTACTTC CASSFLGTGGPSYEQYF
- 16 TRBJ2-3 - TRBV11-2 TGTGCCAGCAGCTTGTTTAGCGGATATAGCACAGATACGCAGTATTTT CASSLFSGYSTDTQYF
- 13 TRBJ2-7 - TRBV29-1 TGCAGCGTTGTCGGCCAGCCCTCCTACGAGCAGTACTTC CSVVGQPSYEQYF
- 12 TRBJ1-4 - TRBV6-6 TGTGCCAGCAGTTCCCCGAATGAAAAACTGTTTTTT CASSSPNEKLFF
- 14 TRBJ2-1 many TRBV6-2/TRBV6-3 TGTGCCACCAGGCGGGACAACTCCTACAATGAGCAGTTCTTC CATRRDNSYNEQFF
TRBD2 16 TRBJ2-3 once TRBV6-5 TGTGCCAGCAGTCCCTCGGCGGGGGGTGGAACAGATACGCAGTATTTT CASSPSAGGGTDTQYF
- 15 TRBJ2-3 once TRBV6-2/TRBV6-3 TGTGCCAGCTCACCGGGGCTGGACTTCGCAGATACGCAGTATTTT CASSPGLDFADTQYF
- 14 TRBJ2-7 few TRBV20-1 TGCAGTGCTAGTACGGGACACGGCTCCTACGAGCAGTACTTC CSASTGHGSYEQYF
- 12 TRBJ1-2 - TRBV28 TGTGCCAGCAGTACAGGGCCGGGTGGCTACACCTTC CASSTGPGGYTF
- 14 TRBJ1-2 many TRBV6-6 TGTGCCAGCAGTTCCCCTGGGGGGGCGGGAGGCTACACCTTC CASSSPGGAGGYTF
- 15 TRBJ2-7 - TRBV20-1 TGCAGTGCTAGAGATGTAAGGGCGACCTCCTACGAGCAGTACTTC CSARDVRATSYEQYF
- 11 TRBJ2-5 - TRBV25-1 TGTGCCAGCTTTGGCTTGGAGACCCAGTACTTC CASFGLETQYF
TRBD2 15 TRBJ2-3 - TRBV6-5 TGTGCCAGCAGTGGACTAGCGGGGACTCTGGATACGCAGTATTTT CASSGLAGTLDTQYF
- 14 TRBJ1-5 - TRBV4-2 TGTGCCAGCAGCCAAGAAGGGTCGGGACAGCCCCAGCATTTT CASSQEGSGQPQHF
TRBD1 14 TRBJ1-6 - TRBV6-2/TRBV6-3 TGTGCCAGCAGTTACGTACAGGGGAATTCACCCCTCCACTTT CASSYVQGNSPLHF
TRBD1 14 TRBJ2-7 many TRBV29-1 TGCAGCGTTGCCCCGGGGACAGGAAGCTACGAGCAGTACTTC CSVAPGTGSYEQYF
TRBD2 16 TRBJ2-1 once TRBV5-1 TGCGCCAGCAGACCTAGTGGCGGGGGGCCTGGTAATGGGCAGTTCTTC CASRPSGGGPGNGQFF